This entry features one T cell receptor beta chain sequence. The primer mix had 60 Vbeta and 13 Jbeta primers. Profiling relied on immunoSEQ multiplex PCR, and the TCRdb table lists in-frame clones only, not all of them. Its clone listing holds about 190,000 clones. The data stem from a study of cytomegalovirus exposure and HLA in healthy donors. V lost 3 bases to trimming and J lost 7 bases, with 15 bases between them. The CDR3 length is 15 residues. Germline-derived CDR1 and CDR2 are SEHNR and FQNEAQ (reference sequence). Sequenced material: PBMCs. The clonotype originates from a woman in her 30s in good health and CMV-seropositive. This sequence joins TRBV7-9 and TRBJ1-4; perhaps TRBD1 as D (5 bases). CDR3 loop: CASSLGGGAGEKLFF. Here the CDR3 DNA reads TGTGCCAGCAGCTTGGGTGGAGGGGCCGGTGAAAAACTGTTTTTT.